These T cell receptor beta chains were read from a single sample in a study of T cell repertoires in cytomegalovirus infection. Via MiXCR, TCRdb re-called the reads, giving one row per CDR3 protein. The sample records fewer than 400,000 distinct CDR3 sequences, roughly 18% being singletons. Sequenced sample: PBMCs. The source of these receptors is a human donor in good health (CMV status not recorded). Some clones in this sample may be carry-over from other donors' samples. Each CDR3 is given with its conserved first and last residue. Each record gives: CDR3 DNA, CDR3 protein, V gene, D gene, J gene, clone size. The D gene is left open where the match is weak. Clone size is stated in some rows and not others, as once, few, many or a class when expanded.

TGTGCCAGCTCACTAGAGCTTGGGGGAGGGCCCCAGCATTTT CASSLELGGGPQHF TRBV18 - TRBJ1-5 few
TGTGCCAGCAGAGCGCCACTGGGATCGGACGAGCAGTACTTC CASRAPLGSDEQYF TRBV2 - TRBJ2-7 few
TGTGCCAGCAGCTTAGGGTCGGGACCCACCCGCTTTGGAGCTTTCTTT CASSLGSGPTRFGAFF TRBV11-2 - TRBJ1-1 few
TGTGCCAGCAGCGGACTGTCTAGCACAGATACGCAGTATTTT CASSGLSSTDTQYF TRBV4-2 - TRBJ2-3 -
TGTGCCAGCAGTGAACAACAGCGCCAAGAGACCCAGTACTTC CASSEQQRQETQYF TRBV2 - TRBJ2-5 few
TGTGCCATCAGGCTACAGGGAGGTTTGCTTAGCTATGGCTACACCTTC CAIRLQGGLLSYGYTF TRBV10-3 - TRBJ1-2 -
TGTGCCAGCAGCCCCGAGGTCGGCCGAAACACTGAAGCTTTCTTT CASSPEVGRNTEAFF TRBV5-4 - TRBJ1-1 few
TGTGCCAGCAGCCAGGCGGGACAGGTCAATCATGGGCTGTTTTTT CASSQAGQVNHGLFF TRBV4-2 TRBD1 TRBJ2-2 -
TGTGCCAGCAGCCTCGGACTAGCGGGGATTTACCAAGAGACCCAGTACTTC CASSLGLAGIYQETQYF TRBV7-2 TRBD2 TRBJ2-5 many
TGTGCCAGCAGCCCCAGCCCAGGTGACTACGAGCAGTACTTC CASSPSPGDYEQYF TRBV7-9 - TRBJ2-7 many
TGTGCCAGCAGCAGTGCAGAGACCCAGTACTTC CASSSAETQYF TRBV7-2 - TRBJ2-5 many
TGTGCCAGCAGCCAGTCTAGCGGGGGGTCACATACGCAGTATTTT CASSQSSGGSHTQYF TRBV7-8 TRBD2 TRBJ2-3 many
TGTGCCAGCAGCTCCCTATATGGGGACGGAGATGAAAAACTGTTTTTT CASSSLYGDGDEKLFF TRBV7-9 - TRBJ1-4 few
TGTGCCAGCAGCTTATTAGCGGATCCCAGCACAGATACGCAGTATTTT CASSLLADPSTDTQYF TRBV7-6 - TRBJ2-3 many
TGTGCCAGCAGCTTGGCGGGGGGATTAACTGAGCAGTACTTC CASSLAGGLTEQYF TRBV7-2 TRBD2 TRBJ2-7 many
TGTGCCAGCAGCGTCTTTAGCGGGGGATCCTACAATGAGCAGTTCTTC CASSVFSGGSYNEQFF TRBV7-2 TRBD2 TRBJ2-1 many
TGTGCCACCAGTGATTCTTCCTTCAGGGCATCGAACACCGGGGAGCTGTTTTTT CATSDSSFRASNTGELFF TRBV24-1 - TRBJ2-2 many
TGTGCCAGCAGCTTAGGGGGGACAGAAATCAATTCACCCCTCCACTTT CASSLGGTEINSPLHF TRBV7-2 TRBD1 TRBJ1-6 many
TGTGCCAGCAGTTTAGCGGCTAGCCTCCCAGATACGCAGTATTTT CASSLAASLPDTQYF TRBV12-3/TRBV12-4 - TRBJ2-3 many
TGCGCCAGCAGCTTGGCCGAAGGGGGTCAGCCCCAGCATTTT CASSLAEGGQPQHF TRBV5-1 - TRBJ1-5 -
TGTGCCAGCAGTCTGACTCTCCGGACTAGCGGGGGAGAGACCCAGTACTTC CASSLTLRTSGGETQYF TRBV6-1 TRBD2 TRBJ2-5 many
TGTGCCAGCAGCTCCGGACTGGCAGGCAATCAGCCCCAGCATTTT CASSSGLAGNQPQHF TRBV7-2 - TRBJ1-5 many
TGCGCCAGCAGCCCGAGCCCGGGTGGGGCCAACGTCCTGACTTTC CASSPSPGGANVLTF TRBV4-3 - TRBJ2-6 few
TGCGCCAGCAGCTTTTTGACAGGAGGGACCGGGGAGCTGTTTTTT CASSFLTGGTGELFF TRBV5-1 - TRBJ2-2 many
TGTGCCAGCAGCTTATTAAGGGGATTGGAGACTGAAGCTTTCTTT CASSLLRGLETEAFF TRBV7-2 - TRBJ1-1 many
TGTGCCAGCAGCCCCCGAGGTGCGGGAGCAGATACGCAGTATTTT CASSPRGAGADTQYF TRBV7-9 TRBD2 TRBJ2-3 many
TGCGCCAGCAGCGGTGAAAATAATTCACCCCTCCACTTT CASSGENNSPLHF TRBV5-1 - TRBJ1-6 -
TGTGCCAGCAGCACCGATAACTACGAGCAGTACTTC CASSTDNYEQYF TRBV7-2 - TRBJ2-7 many
TGTGCCAGCAGCTTACTAGCGGGAGGAGTTGAGCAGTTCTTC CASSLLAGGVEQFF TRBV7-9 TRBD2 TRBJ2-1 -
TGTGCCAGCAGCTTGCCAGGGCACACTGAAGCTTTCTTT CASSLPGHTEAFF TRBV5-6 - TRBJ1-1 -
TGTGCCAGCCGGGAGGTGGGCACAGATACGCAGTATTTT CASREVGTDTQYF TRBV7-2 TRBD2 TRBJ2-3 many
TGTGCCAGCAGAAGCGGGGGGGCAGTTGAGACCGAGTACTTC CASRSGGAVETEYF TRBV28 TRBD2 TRBJ2-5 -
TGTGCCAGCAGCTGGGGCGGAGGGGGAGCGGAAGGATCAGATACGCAGTATTTT CASSWGGGGAEGSDTQYF TRBV7-9 - TRBJ2-3 -
TGTGCCAGCAGCTATGACAGGGAAGGAGCACCCCTCCACTTT CASSYDREGAPLHF TRBV7-2 TRBD1 TRBJ1-6 many
TGTGCCAGCAGTTTTCTACAGGGGAGTGACAATCAGCCCCAGCATTTT CASSFLQGSDNQPQHF TRBV28 TRBD1 TRBJ1-5 few
TGTGCCAGCGGTAAACAGCAAAACAATGAGCAGTTCTTC CASGKQQNNEQFF TRBV12-3/TRBV12-4 - TRBJ2-1 few
TGTGCCAGTAGTATAGAGGGCCGCTACAATGAGCAGTTCTTC CASSIEGRYNEQFF TRBV19 - TRBJ2-1 few
TGTGCCAGCAGTGAAGCCAGAAGAGTCAAAAACATTCAGTACTTC CASSEARRVKNIQYF TRBV6-1 - TRBJ2-4 many
TGTGCCAGCAGTTACGATTCCCACATTCAGTACTTC CASSYDSHIQYF TRBV6-5 - TRBJ2-4 many
TGTGCCAGCAGTTTAGTACAGGGGTACAATGAGCAGTTCTTC CASSLVQGYNEQFF TRBV28 TRBD1 TRBJ2-1 few
TGTGCCACCAGCAGAGGGGGACTAGCGGGATACAATGAGCAGTTCTTC CATSRGGLAGYNEQFF TRBV15 TRBD2 TRBJ2-1 -
TGTGCCAGCAGCTCGCCTTGGCCGGGCCTCTACGAGCAGTACTTC CASSSPWPGLYEQYF TRBV7-9 - TRBJ2-7 many
TGTGCCAGCAGTGGGGGTCTCTCCGATGAGCAGTTCTTC CASSGGLSDEQFF TRBV6-2/TRBV6-3 - TRBJ2-1 few
TGTGCCAGCAGTTTTTCGGCGATCAAGTTGGGCACTGAAGCTTTCTTT CASSFSAIKLGTEAFF TRBV12-3/TRBV12-4 - TRBJ1-1 few
TGTGCCAGCAGCCCACCTACGGAGCTAACCCAAGAGACCCAGTACTTC CASSPPTELTQETQYF TRBV6-2/TRBV6-3 - TRBJ2-5 many
TGTGCCAGCAAACAGGGGGAGTATAATTCACCCCTCCACTTT CASKQGEYNSPLHF TRBV6-5 TRBD1 TRBJ1-6 few
TGTGCCAGCAGCCGTAGTACAGGGAGTGATACGCAGTATTTT CASSRSTGSDTQYF TRBV7-2 - TRBJ2-3 once
TGCAGCGGGTACAGGGGGGTGAACACTGAAGCTTTCTTT CSGYRGVNTEAFF TRBV29-1 TRBD1 TRBJ1-1 few
TGTGCCAGCAGTTTATTTGGGCGGGTGTACGAGCAGTACTTC CASSLFGRVYEQYF TRBV28 - TRBJ2-7 -
TGTGCCAGCAGCCCCCCAGGGATACCTGGAAACACCATATATTTT CASSPPGIPGNTIYF TRBV14 - TRBJ1-3 -
TGCGCCAGCAGCCAAGTAGGTTCCAGGGGGCAAGAGACCCAGTACTTC CASSQVGSRGQETQYF TRBV4-1 TRBD1 TRBJ2-5 -
TGTGCCAGCAGCTTAGAACGGGGGGGTAGCTACGAGCAGTACTTC CASSLERGGSYEQYF TRBV7-8 TRBD2 TRBJ2-7 -